A single sample gave rise to the 21 T cell receptor beta chains below, sequenced in a study of CD8 T cells in Susac syndrome. Random hexamers served to reverse transcribe roughly 0.45 to 1 ug RNA. Via MiXCR, TCRdb re-called the immunoSEQ multiplex PCR reads, giving one row per CDR3 protein. The sample contains about 120,000 distinct CDR3 sequences, 92% of which appear only once. Sequenced material: CD8+ T cells from PBMCs. The source of these receptors is a human donor in good health.

The J gene is TRBJ2-7, the V gene TRBV2; D unresolved. Trimming left V 6 bases short and J 3 bases short, with 6 bases between. The CDR3 contains 11 residues. Per the germline V gene, CDR1 is SNHLY and CDR2 is FYNNEI. In DNA, the CDR3 is TGTGCCAGCAGCCCGATCTACGAGCAGTACTTC. This encodes CASSPIYEQYF.

This clonotype came up once. The chain employs TRBV25-1 and TRBJ1-2; D may be TRBD1 (5 bases). Per germline, CDR1 MGHDK and CDR2 SYGVNS. The CDR3 is 18 amino acids. Trimming stripped 3 bases from V and 6 bases from J, with 26 bases between. The DNA for the CDR3 is TGTGCCAGCAGTGATGTGTTCGGTAGTCAGAGTCAGGGCGATGGCTACACCTTC. Amino acids: CASSDVFGSQSQGDGYTF.

The chain links TRBV20-1 to TRBJ2-7; TRBD2 matches 7 bases. Germline V CDR1 and CDR2: DFQATT, SNEGSKA (reference sequence). This CDR3 is built from 15 residues. With 1 base clipped from V and 5 bases from J, the junction kept 11 bases outside the gene matches. The CDR3 coding sequence is TGCAGTGCTAGAGGGATAGCGGGCGCCGTTAACGAGCAGTACTTC. Translation gives CSARGIAGAVNEQYF.

This chain connects TRBV6-4 to TRBJ2-1; D not certain. Deletions cut 6 bases from V and 3 bases from J, with 12 bases between. The CDR3 length is 14 residues. CDR1 and CDR2 (germline): MRHNA, SNTAGT. CDR3 DNA: TGTGCCAGCAGCCCCACGGGTCTCTACAATGAGCAGTTCTTC. It codes for CASSPTGLYNEQFF.

The gene calls are TRBV4-3 and TRBJ1-5; 8 bases fit TRBD1. Germline loops: CDR1 LGHNA, CDR2 YSLEER. V trimming: 0 bases; J trimming: 5 bases; junction bases outside the gene matches: 6. CDR3 length: 16 residues. CDR3 loop: CASSQDPIQGDQPQHF. Here the CDR3 DNA reads TGCGCCAGCAGCCAAGACCCCATACAGGGGGATCAGCCCCAGCATTTT.

J is TRBJ2-7 and V is TRBV5-5; D unclear. V was clipped by 3 bases and J by 2 bases, with 12 bases between them. Germline V gene sequence: CDR1 SGHKS, CDR2 YYEKEE (reference sequence). This CDR3 contains 14 residues. Here the CDR3 DNA reads TGTGCCAGCAGCTCCGGACGGGCAACCTACGAGCAGTACTTC. As protein: CASSSGRATYEQYF. The whole variable domain, remainder taken from reference TRBV5-5 and TRBJ2-7, is DAGVTQSPTHLIKTRGQQVTLRCSPISGHKSVSWYQQVLGQGPQFIFQYYEKEERGRGNFPDRFSARQFPNYSSELNVNALLLGDSALYLCASSSGRATYEQYFGPGTRLTVT.

This CDR3 is CASSLINTEAFF. CDR3 coding DNA: TGTGCCAGCAGCTTAATCAACACTGAAGCTTTCTTT. The rearrangement joins TRBV5-4 to TRBJ1-1; D remains ambiguous. The germline CDR1 and CDR2 sequences are SGHNT and YYREEE (reference sequence). Trimming stripped 2 bases from V and 2 bases from J, with 4 bases between. The CDR3 covers 12 residues.

The chain couples TRBV3-1 to TRBJ2-3, with 9 bases identical to TRBD2. Germline CDR1 and CDR2: LGHDT and YNNKEL (reference sequence). V shed 11 bases and J 5 bases; nucleotides not matched to a gene: 23. The CDR3 runs to 18 residues. CDR3 amino acids: CADGAAGSGREEVDTQYF. DNA for the CDR3: TGTGCCGACGGGGCTGCAGGTAGCGGGAGAGAGGAGGTAGATACGCAGTATTTT.

The table lists this clonotype with a few counts. The rearrangement joins TRBV5-6 to TRBJ2-7, with TRBD2 identical over 9 bases. With 0 bases clipped from V and 2 bases from J, the junction kept 3 bases outside the gene matches. Germline CDR1 and CDR2: SGHDT and YYEEEE. The CDR3 spans 15 residues. The CDR3, as DNA: TGTGCCAGCAGCTTGGCTAGCGGGACCCCCTACGAGCAGTACTTC. Translating gives CASSLASGTPYEQYF. Together with reference TRBV5-6 and TRBJ2-7, the CDR3 gives the full variable domain: DAGVTQSPTHLIKTRGQQVTLRCSPKSGHDTVSWYQQALGQGPQFIFQYYEEEERQRGNFPDRFSGHQFPNYSSELNVNALLLGDSALYLCASSLASGTPYEQYFGPGTRLTVT.

This rearrangement joins TRBV19 to TRBJ1-5; D not certain. V gave up 3 bases and J gave up 6 bases, with 9 bases separating them. CDR1 is LNHDA, CDR2 SQIVND, per germline (reference sequence). The length of the CDR3 is 13 residues. The CDR3 reads CASSIERTQPQHF. In DNA, the CDR3 is TGTGCCAGTAGTATCGAGCGGACTCAGCCCCAGCATTTT.

This chain uses TRBV6-1 with TRBJ1-4, with 8 bases fitting TRBD1. The V and J ends lost 6 bases and 6 bases, in that order; junction bases with no gene match: 9. Looked up from germline, CDR1 is MNHNS and CDR2 is SASEGT. This CDR3 is built from 15 residues. The CDR3 DNA sequence: TGTGCCAGCAGGCCCATCGGGACAGGAGATGAAAAACTGTTTTTT. Residues: CASRPIGTGDEKLFF.

The rearrangement joins TRBV30 to TRBJ1-1; unclear D gene. The CDR3 is 12 amino acids. Germline CDR1 is GTSNPN and CDR2 is SVGIG (reference sequence). The CDR3 spells CPSRGRNTEAFF. Written as DNA, the CDR3 is TGTCCCTCGAGAGGGCGTAACACTGAAGCTTTCTTT.

In this sample, this clonotype turned up once. The V call is TRBV19, the J call TRBJ1-1; D may be TRBD1 (6 bases). This CDR3 is 15 amino acids long. Trimming removed 6 bases from V and 11 bases from J, with 25 bases in between. Germline CDR1 is LNHDA and CDR2 is SQIVND (reference sequence). DNA for the CDR3: TGTGCCAGTAGATCGGAACGCTACAGGGCCGGTGGGGCTTTCTTT. It yields the protein CASRSERYRAGGAFF.

This clonotype was detected once. This chain joins TRBV7-2 and TRBJ2-1; 10 bases align to TRBD1. CDR3 length: 16 residues. J was trimmed by 3 bases and V by 5 bases; bases with no gene match: 7. Germline-derived CDR1 and CDR2 are SGHTA and FQGNSA. The CDR3 DNA reads TGTGCCAGCAGCCTTACCAGGACAGGGGGCTACAATGAGCAGTTCTTC. Amino acid sequence: CASSLTRTGGYNEQFF.

The chain combines TRBV29-1 with TRBJ2-2; a weak D match, TRBD2 (6 bases). The CDR3 is 13 residues long. V was clipped by 6 bases and J by 4 bases, with 12 bases between them. In germline, CDR1 is SQVTM, CDR2 ANQGSEA. CDR3 residues: CSVGGRGTGELFF. CDR3 DNA sequence: TGCAGCGTCGGGGGTCGAGGCACCGGGGAGCTGTTTTTT.

The V call is TRBV7-6, the J call TRBJ2-5, with no clear D. This CDR3 is 15 amino acids long. Trimming removed 0 bases from V and 4 bases from J, with 12 bases in between. Germline lookup yields CDR1 SGHVS and CDR2 FNYEAQ. CDR3 amino acids: CASSLAAPSGETQYF. CDR3 nucleotides: TGTGCCAGCAGCTTAGCGGCCCCATCAGGAGAGACCCAGTACTTC. Filled out from reference TRBV7-6 and TRBJ2-5, the complete variable domain reads GAGVSQSPRYKVTKRGQDVALRCDPISGHVSLYWYRQALGQGPEFLTYFNYEAQQDKSGLPNDRFSAERPEGSISTLTIQRTEQRDSAMYRCASSLAAPSGETQYFGPGTRLLVL.

CDR3 bases: TGCAGTGCTAGTTGGACTAGCGGGAGATATGATGAGCAGTTCTTC. Its translation: CSASWTSGRYDEQFF. The V call is TRBV20-1, the J call TRBJ2-1; 13 bases align to TRBD2. J gave up 8 bases and V 3 bases, and 7 bases lay outside the gene matches. The CDR3 sequence is 15 residues long. CDR1 is DFQATT, CDR2 SNEGSKA, per germline (reference sequence).

This clonotype was counted between two and nine times. The V gene is TRBV5-1, the J gene TRBJ1-5; D gene uncertain. This CDR3 contains 14 residues. CDR1 and CDR2 from the germline V gene are SGHRS and YFSETQ. Trimming removed 4 bases at V and 2 bases at J, with 10 bases between. The CDR3 sequence is CASSPSWGNQPQHF. CDR3 DNA: TGCGCCAGCAGCCCGAGTTGGGGCAATCAGCCCCAGCATTTT.

V usage is TRBV29-1 and J usage is TRBJ2-7; D not certain. The CDR3 is made up of 13 amino acids. V was pared by 3 bases and J by 0 bases, with 9 bases between. From germline, CDR1 is SQVTM and CDR2 ANQGSEA. CDR3 sequence (DNA): TGCAGCGTTGACGTAGGCGGCTCCTACGAGCAGTACTTC. This encodes CSVDVGGSYEQYF.

This rearrangement joins TRBV3-1 to TRBJ2-1, with TRBD2 matching over 7 bases. The CDR3 consists of 13 residues. With 8 bases clipped from V and 3 bases from J, the junction kept 4 bases outside the gene matches. CDR1 and CDR2 (germline): LGHDT, YNNKEL (reference sequence). The CDR3 is CASAGGSYNEQFF. CDR3 DNA: TGTGCCAGCGCTGGCGGGAGCTACAATGAGCAGTTCTTC.

The rearrangement links TRBV6-2 or TRBV6-3 to TRBJ2-1, with 7 bases fitting TRBD2. With V trimmed by 1 base and J by 0 bases, 3 bases remained unmatched. The V gene's germline CDR1 is MNHEY and CDR2 SVGEGT. The CDR3 sequence is 16 residues long. CDR3 region: CASSYWLAASYNEQFF. Here the CDR3 DNA reads TGTGCCAGCAGTTACTGGCTAGCGGCCTCCTACAATGAGCAGTTCTTC.